The source of this T cell receptor beta chain is a study of T cells in narcolepsy. With 2 bases removed from V and 6 bases from J, the gap between germline ends came to 13 bases. CDR1 is SGHVS and CDR2 is FQNEAQ in the germline V gene. This CDR3 has 14 amino acids. Repertoires were generated with immunoSEQ multiplex PCR, while TCRdb's copy carries only in-frame clones and drops some. The repertoire holds tens of thousands of clones, with approximately 85% as singletons. The chain joins TRBV7-8 to TRBJ1-1, with D hard to call. The sample comprised CD45RA- memory CD4+ T cells from PBMCs. The receptor was isolated from a human donor with narcolepsy. The CDR3 nucleotides read TGTGCCAGCAGCTTACGGTTGGCGCCAGCTGAAGCTTTCTTT. Translation gives CASSLRLAPAEAFF.